This TCR beta chain was sequenced in a study of cytomegalovirus exposure and HLA in healthy donors. Findings of the study overall: A prior analysis recorded that most TCR beta V segments were productive about 90% or about 30% of the time. Another analysis was done later, and it associated 15,000 or so TCR beta sequences with HLA alleles at 0.05 false discovery rate.

Details on this clone: Its antigen is still unknown.

The PCR contained 60 Vbeta and 13 Jbeta primers. Profiling relied on immunoSEQ multiplex PCR, and the TCRdb table lists in-frame clones only, not all of them. The repertoire includes about 150,000 clones, 60% to 85% of them detected once, and over 3% sits in the top ten. CDR3 size: 16 residues. The V gene's germline CDR1 is MNHNS and CDR2 SASEGT. Trimming cost V 2 bases and J 7 bases; bases outside gene matches: 6. The sequence was collected from a woman in her thirties or forties in good health and CMV-seronegative. The sample consisted of PBMCs. The chain joins TRBV6-1 to TRBJ2-2, with 11 bases identical to TRBD2. Written as DNA, the CDR3 is TGTGCCAGCAGTGAACTAGCGGGGGGAGGTGACGGGGAGCTGTTTTTT. Its protein is CASSELAGGGDGELFF.